This T cell receptor beta chain was documented in a study of T-cell reconstitution after alpha-beta-depleted transplantation in children (dated by TCRdb to about 2016). In the study overall: The study quantitatively tracked T-cell immune reconstitution after TCRalphabeta/CD19-depleted allogeneic hematopoietic cell transplantation in children using TCR repertoire profiling. Summary of the overall study and its limitations: In some patients, the high TCRbeta diversity seen at day 60 was put down to recipient T cells and intrathymic progenitors that had survived conditioning. Over the following months the frequencies of hyperexpanded clones went down, and after one year T-cell counts and TCRbeta diversity were mostly credited to newly produced T cells. The apparently early alphabetaT-cell count recovery about two months after transplant was reportedly dependent on only several hundred rapidly expanded clones derived from non-depleted graft cells.

The treatment or condition label of this sample denotes: allogeneic hematopoietic cell transplantation with graft depleted of TCRalphabeta T cells and CD19 B cells. The transplant recipients were children given TCRalphabeta/CD19-depleted allogeneic hematopoietic cell grafts. In the case of this clonotype: The antigen it recognizes is unknown. No much larger clone exists at a distance of one base, and base qualities are not known.

The germline V gene encodes CDR1 SEHNR and CDR2 FQNEAQ (reference sequence). Trimming removed 5 bases from V and 5 bases from J; the gene matches leave 7 bases unexplained. From its cysteine to its phenylalanine, the CDR3 spans 15 amino acids. Solely the CDR3 DNA is kept, with 45 bases framed from the first base. Library creation used PCR. Sequencing took place on an Illumina HiSeq 2500. TCR library preparation used molecular barcoding, with unique molecular identifiers applied to normalize quantification of the TCRbeta repertoire. TCRdb cleaned the public reads at Q25 with fastp, built clones with MiXCR and kept in-frame beta chains. Rows are unified per CDR3 protein, each entry keeping the most common DNA and genes. For this sample the table gives 900,000 or so distinct CDR3 sequences, of which around 15% were detected only once. Approximately 5% of the sample comes from the top ten.

Recombination joined TRBV7-9 with TRBJ2-3; 10 junctional bases match TRBD2. This specimen was PBMCs, mostly from graft donor cells, taken 360 days after TCRalphabeta/CD19-depleted stem cell transplant. This TCR derives from a male patient aged 10 to 17 who had a stem cell transplant for acute lymphoblastic leukemia, so the T cells may come from the graft donor. CDR3 protein: CASSPSGSRRDTQYF. The DNA is TGTGCCAGCAGCCCTAGCGGGAGTCGAAGAGATACGCAGTATTTT.